This entry lists 32 T cell receptor beta chains sequenced from one sample in a study of cytomegalovirus exposure and HLA in healthy donors. The PCR was carried out with 60 Vbeta primers and 13 Jbeta primers. Assay used: immunoSEQ multiplex PCR; TCRdb lists only in-frame clones, some missing. The table includes roughly 150,000 clones, over 60% detected once. Sequenced material: PBMCs. These TCRs come from a male donor in good health and CMV-seronegative.

The chain links TRBV18 to TRBJ2-7; 7 bases align to TRBD1. With V trimmed by 4 bases and J by 1 base, 7 bases remained unmatched. Germline V gives CDR1 KGHSH, CDR2 LQKENI. The length of the CDR3 is 15 residues. The CDR3 DNA follows: TGTGCCAGCTCACGCCGGACAGGTCAGTCCTACGAGCAGTACTTC. Its translation: CASSRRTGQSYEQYF.

The chain joins TRBV7-3 to TRBJ2-1; weak D call: TRBD1 (7 bases). Trimming stripped 7 bases from V and 0 bases from J, with 16 bases between. The CDR3 spans 16 residues. Germline CDR1 SGHTA, CDR2 FQGTGA. The CDR3 loop is CASIRRGRSSYNEQFF. The CDR3 bases are TGTGCCAGCATCAGGAGGGGGCGGAGCTCCTACAATGAGCAGTTCTTC. Looking up the rest from reference TRBV7-3 and TRBJ2-1 gives the full variable domain: GAGVSQTPSNKVTEKGKYVELRCDPISGHTALYWYRQSLGQGPEFLIYFQGTGAADDSGLPNDRFFAVRPEGSVSTLKIQRTERGDSAVYLCASIRRGRSSYNEQFFGPGTRLTVL.

V usage is TRBV6-5 and J usage is TRBJ2-2; 11 bases match TRBD2. Germline CDR1 reads MNHEY; CDR2 reads SVGAGI. J gave up 1 base and V 7 bases, and 2 bases lay outside the gene matches. This CDR3 comprises 15 residues. The CDR3, as DNA: TGTGCCAGCAATCTAGCGGGGGGGAACACCGGGGAGCTGTTTTTT. Amino acid sequence: CASNLAGGNTGELFF.

The chain carries TRBV5-4 and TRBJ2-7, with a tentative D call TRBD1 (6 bases). There are 15 residues in the CDR3. Trimming cost V 4 bases and J 2 bases, with 16 bases left between them. Germline V gene sequence: CDR1 SGHNT, CDR2 YYREEE (reference sequence). DNA of the CDR3: TGTGCCAGCAGCCCCCGAGCAGGGGACCCCTACGAGCAGTACTTC. As protein: CASSPRAGDPYEQYF.

Only one count was recorded for this clone. The chain uses TRBV6-1 and TRBJ2-2; TRBD1 aligns across 9 bases. The V and J ends lost 6 bases and 4 bases, in that order; junction bases with no gene match: 3. CDR1 MNHNS and CDR2 SASEGT come from the germline V gene. The CDR3 sequence is 14 residues long. In nucleotides, the CDR3 is TGTGCCAGCAGATCGGACAGGGGCACCGGGGAGCTGTTTTTT. Residues: CASRSDRGTGELFF.

This clone showed up just a few times. The genes are TRBV4-1 and TRBJ2-3, with TRBD2 identical over 8 bases. V gave up 6 bases and J gave up 0 bases; unmatched junction bases: 5. Germline values: CDR1 MGHRA, CDR2 YSYEKL. The length of the CDR3 is 15 residues. CDR3 region: CASRPGLGSTDTQYF. In DNA form, the CDR3 reads TGCGCCAGCAGGCCGGGACTAGGTAGCACAGATACGCAGTATTTT.

Comment on this clone: A read error may account for a junction end that differs from germline. CDR3 protein: CANSLAGFSNQPQHF. For the CDR3, the DNA is TGTGCCAACAGCTTGGCAGGGTTTAGCAATCAGCCCCAGCATTTT. The rearrangement joins TRBV9 to TRBJ1-5, with D perhaps matching TRBD1 (5 bases). The CDR3 runs to 15 residues. Germline assignment: CDR1 SGDLS and CDR2 YYNGEE.

The rearrangement joins TRBV9 to TRBJ2-1, with 12 nucleotides matching TRBD1. The CDR3 sequence is 15 residues long. CDR1 and CDR2 from the germline V gene are SGDLS and YYNGEE. Unmatched junction bases numbered 9, after V lost 2 bases and J lost 12 bases. CDR3 region: CASSVTGQGALGQFF. Here the CDR3 DNA reads TGTGCCAGCAGCGTCACGGGACAGGGGGCATTGGGGCAGTTCTTC.

For the CDR3, the DNA is TGTGCCAGCAGTTACTCGGTTCGGAGGGGGCGAGAGGGCTACACCTTC. This encodes CASSYSVRRGREGYTF. The rearrangement links TRBV6-5 to TRBJ1-2; 7 nucleotides match TRBD1. Trimming at V came to 0 bases and at J to 8 bases, leaving 12 bases not matched to a gene. This CDR3 region has 16 residues. The germline V gene has CDR1 MNHEY and CDR2 SVGAGI.

The chain couples TRBV6-1 to TRBJ1-4, with D perhaps TRBD1 (6 bases). There are 18 residues in the CDR3. The V end was cut by 1 base, the J end by 7 bases, with 22 bases between. Germline values: CDR1 MNHNS, CDR2 SASEGT. The CDR3 region is CASSEGPAAGAVGEKLFF. As DNA, the CDR3 is TGTGCCAGCAGTGAAGGCCCCGCGGCAGGGGCTGTAGGTGAAAAACTGTTTTTT.

V usage is TRBV28 and J usage is TRBJ1-5; TRBD1 aligns across 9 bases. CDR1 is MDHEN, CDR2 SYDVKM, per germline. V dropped 5 bases and J dropped 7; count of bases not matched to a gene: 6. The CDR3 extends over 14 amino acids. CDR3 sequence: CASSMTGGWQPQHF. Here the CDR3 DNA reads TGTGCCAGCAGTATGACAGGGGGATGGCAGCCCCAGCATTTT.

The V gene is TRBV7-3, the J gene TRBJ2-3; TRBD2 agrees at 8 bases. Germline V CDR1 and CDR2: SGHTA, FQGTGA. The CDR3 sequence is 14 residues long. J lost 6 bases, V lost 3 bases, and 5 bases had no gene match. The CDR3 region has the DNA TGTGCCAGCAGCTTGACGGGGGGGCCGGATACGCAGTATTTT. Translating gives CASSLTGGPDTQYF. Drawing the rest from reference TRBV7-3 and TRBJ2-3, the complete variable domain is GAGVSQTPSNKVTEKGKYVELRCDPISGHTALYWYRQSLGQGPEFLIYFQGTGAADDSGLPNDRFFAVRPEGSVSTLKIQRTERGDSAVYLCASSLTGGPDTQYFGPGTRLTVL.

The V and J genes are TRBV27 and TRBJ2-5; maybe TRBD1 (5 bases). Trimming took off 3 bases at V and 3 bases at J, with 11 bases between the two ends. The CDR3 extends over 14 amino acids. Germline CDR1 is MNHEY and CDR2 is SMNVEV (reference sequence). The CDR3 region is CASSFGRAKETQYF. As DNA, the CDR3 is TGTGCCAGCAGTTTTGGCAGGGCGAAAGAGACCCAGTACTTC.

The V call is TRBV18, the J call TRBJ2-3; a possible D gene is TRBD1 (5 bases). Trimming left V 3 bases short and J 2 bases short, with 9 bases between. The germline gives CDR1 KGHSH, CDR2 LQKENI. The length of the CDR3 is 14 residues. Here the CDR3 reads CASSPQGNTDTQYF. In nucleotides, the CDR3 is TGTGCCAGCTCACCTCAGGGAAACACAGATACGCAGTATTTT.

The genes are TRBV14 and TRBJ1-2; 9 bases match TRBD1. The V gene's germline CDR1 is SGHDN and CDR2 FVKESK. The CDR3 is 14 residues long. Trimming cost V 3 bases and J 7 bases; bases outside gene matches: 6. The CDR3 region is CASSHDWTGVGYTF. CDR3 bases: TGTGCCAGCAGCCACGACTGGACAGGGGTTGGCTACACCTTC.

This clone came up once. The CDR3 DNA reads TGTGCCAGCAGGACTTCAACGGAGACCCAGTACTTC. Its translation is CASRTSTETQYF. The J gene is TRBJ2-5, the V gene TRBV5-8; D is undetermined. CDR3 length: 12 residues. Trimming took 5 bases from V and 5 from J, leaving 10 bases between them. CDR1 is SGHTS, CDR2 YDEGEE, per germline.

The chain joins TRBV23-1 to TRBJ1-4, with TRBD1 matching 9 bases. Being an ORF, TRBV23-1 has a function that is uncertain. This CDR3 region has 19 residues. With 6 bases clipped from V and 1 base from J, the junction kept 15 bases outside the gene matches. This CDR3 is CASSPYGQGLRGTNEKLFF. The CDR3 DNA reads as TGCGCCAGCAGCCCGTACGGACAGGGGCTCAGGGGAACTAATGAAAAACTGTTTTTT.

J is TRBJ1-2 and V is TRBV11-2, with 9 bases matching TRBD1. Germline CDR1 reads SGHAT; CDR2 reads FQNNGV. After removal of 6 bases from V and 7 bases from J, the junction contained 9 bases not matched to a gene. The CDR3 runs to 14 residues. Here the CDR3 DNA reads TGTGCCAGCAGATTGGGACAGGGACGCGGTGGCTACACCTTC. It translates to CASRLGQGRGGYTF.

The V gene is TRBV19, the J gene TRBJ2-5, with D possibly TRBD1 on 6 matching bases. V was trimmed by 4 bases and J by 2 bases, leaving 8 bases between them. The CDR3 covers 13 residues. The V gene's germline CDR1 is LNHDA and CDR2 SQIVND (reference sequence). CDR3 loop: CASSNRDQETQYF. The DNA for the CDR3 is TGTGCCAGTAGTAACAGGGATCAAGAGACCCAGTACTTC.

The rearrangement links TRBV2 to TRBJ1-2; no firm D call. The CDR3 spans 13 residues. V was cut by 10 bases and J by 0 bases, with 12 bases left in between. Germline CDR1 is SNHLY and CDR2 is FYNNEI. CDR3 region: CATLISTNYGYTF. The DNA for the CDR3 is TGTGCCACCCTGATAAGCACTAACTATGGCTACACCTTC.

V and J are TRBV19 and TRBJ1-5; a possible D gene is TRBD1 (6 bases). There are 16 residues in the CDR3. Germline CDR1 reads LNHDA; CDR2 reads SQIVND (reference sequence). The V end lost 3 bases, the J end lost 0 bases, and 12 bases lay between the germline ends. The CDR3, as DNA: TGTGCCAGTAGTATGGTTTCAGGGGCTAGCAATCAGCCCCAGCATTTT. It translates to CASSMVSGASNQPQHF.

The chain joins TRBV5-6 to TRBJ1-1; D unclear. Germline V gives CDR1 SGHDT, CDR2 YYEEEE. CDR3 length: 14 amino acids. V was shortened by 3 bases and J by 2 bases, with 11 bases between the two germline ends. The DNA for the CDR3 is TGTGCCAGCAGCTGGAGGTTCGGAAACACTGAAGCTTTCTTT. This gives the protein CASSWRFGNTEAFF.

This rearrangement joins TRBV20-1 to TRBJ2-5; D remains unclear. The CDR3 is 11 residues long. Germline assignment: CDR1 DFQATT and CDR2 SNEGSKA (reference sequence). The V end lost 3 bases, the J end lost 2 bases, and 4 bases lay between the germline ends. CDR3 region: CSARRQETQYF. CDR3 nucleotide sequence: TGCAGTGCTAGGCGGCAAGAGACCCAGTACTTC.

The table lists this clone with a count of one. V gene TRBV27 combines with J gene TRBJ2-5; 8 bases map to TRBD2. The CDR3 is 16 residues long. With 3 bases clipped from V and 5 bases from J, the junction kept 11 bases outside the gene matches. CDR1 is MNHEY, CDR2 SMNVEV, per germline (reference sequence). The DNA of the CDR3 is TGTGCCAGCAGTTTCGGGACTAGGTCATTCCGGGAGACCCAGTACTTC. This codes for CASSFGTRSFRETQYF.

A few counts support this clone. V usage is TRBV11-2 and J usage is TRBJ1-4, with D possibly being TRBD1 (5 bases). Germline values: CDR1 SGHAT, CDR2 FQNNGV. The CDR3 runs 13 residues. Trimming took off 5 bases at V and 7 bases at J, with 11 bases between the two ends. The CDR3 sequence: CASSPGGFEKLFF. Here the CDR3 DNA reads TGTGCCAGCAGCCCCGGGGGTTTTGAAAAACTGTTTTTT.

The chain uses TRBV5-1 and TRBJ1-1, with D possibly matching TRBD1 (5 bases). The germline gives CDR1 SGHRS, CDR2 YFSETQ. The germline V and J ends were trimmed by 0 bases and 4 bases, with 13 bases remaining between them. The CDR3 has 15 residues. The chain's CDR3 is CASSLAQAGGTEAFF. CDR3 sequence (DNA): TGCGCCAGCAGCTTGGCCCAGGCCGGGGGCACTGAAGCTTTCTTT.

This clone was counted only a few times. V usage is TRBV9 and J usage is TRBJ2-1, with TRBD2 identical over 8 bases. The CDR3 covers 16 residues. The V segment lost 4 bases and the J segment 4 bases; nucleotides outside the gene matches: 10. The germline gives CDR1 SGDLS, CDR2 YYNGEE. Here the CDR3 DNA reads TGTGCCAGCAGCTCGAGAACTAGCGGAGCATACAATGAGCAGTTCTTC. It translates to CASSSRTSGAYNEQFF.

V usage is TRBV5-1 and J usage is TRBJ2-3; 8 bases match TRBD2. The CDR3 runs to 15 residues. V dropped 4 bases and J dropped 2; count of bases not matched to a gene: 6. Looked up from germline, CDR1 is SGHRS and CDR2 is YFSETQ. The CDR3 region has the DNA TGCGCCAGCAGCACAACACTAGCGGACACAGATACGCAGTATTTT. This encodes CASSTTLADTDTQYF.

This chain joins TRBV18 and TRBJ2-2; a possible D gene is TRBD2 (6 bases). Trimming left V 5 bases short and J 1 base short, with 14 bases between. This CDR3 is built from 16 residues. Germline CDR1 KGHSH, CDR2 LQKENI. Here the CDR3 DNA reads TGTGCCAGCTCATCAAAAATGGGAGGGAACACCGGGGAGCTGTTTTTT. It codes for CASSSKMGGNTGELFF.

This rearrangement joins TRBV18 to TRBJ2-7, with 8 nucleotides matching TRBD1. The germline V gene has CDR1 KGHSH and CDR2 LQKENI. With V trimmed by 0 bases and J by 6 bases, 10 bases remained unmatched. The CDR3 runs 16 residues. CDR3 bases: TGTGCCAGCTCACCACCGGGCGGGACAGGAGGTGGCGAGCAGTACTTC. Translating gives CASSPPGGTGGGEQYF.

J is TRBJ2-7 and V is TRBV5-1, with D tentatively TRBD2 (5 bases). The CDR3 runs 15 residues. V was trimmed by 4 bases and J by 2 bases, leaving 16 bases between them. The germline V gene encodes CDR1 SGHRS and CDR2 YFSETQ. CDR3 in amino acids: CASSPGRRTAYEQYF. CDR3 bases: TGCGCCAGCAGCCCGGGTAGGAGGACGGCCTACGAGCAGTACTTC.

The genes are TRBV28 and TRBJ1-2; tentatively, D is TRBD1 (5 bases). The germline V gene encodes CDR1 MDHEN and CDR2 SYDVKM. Deletions cut 6 bases from V and 3 bases from J, with 14 bases between. This CDR3 has 14 residues. The CDR3: CASSPGTTDYGYTF. CDR3 nucleotides: TGTGCCAGCAGCCCCGGGACTACCGACTATGGCTACACCTTC.